The 28 T cell receptor beta chains below were found in one sample sequenced in a study of T-cell memory formation after mild COVID-19. One entry per CDR3 protein, called by TCRdb with MiXCR from the 5' RACE reads. The data hold a few hundred thousand distinct CDR3 sequences, with 15% to 20% observed a single time. The specimen was PBMCs or a T cell subset sorted from them (not recorded which). These receptors all stem from a man aged 18 to 29 who had mild COVID-19 (a few samples of this study predate the infection). Cell type and time point are not known.

V gene TRBV6-5 combines with J gene TRBJ1-5; 7 bases agree with TRBD1. The length of the CDR3 is 14 residues. Germline V CDR1 and CDR2: MNHEY, SVGAGI. Germline trimming cut 4 bases from V and 10 bases from J; bases unmatched to any gene: 10. As DNA, the CDR3 is TGTGCCAGCAGTTCCGAGACAGGGTCATATCCCCAGCATTTT. This gives the protein CASSSETGSYPQHF.

V gene TRBV5-4 combines with J gene TRBJ1-2; TRBD1 matches 8 bases. The germline CDR1 and CDR2 sequences are SGHNT and YYREEE (reference sequence). The CDR3 spans 15 residues. V shed 3 bases and J 4 bases; nucleotides not matched to a gene: 8. This CDR3 reads CASSSTGGLVYGYTF. The CDR3 coding sequence is TGTGCCAGCAGCTCAACAGGGGGATTAGTCTATGGCTACACCTTC.

This chain joins TRBV29-1 and TRBJ2-5; D perhaps matches TRBD1 (5 bases). From germline, CDR1 is SQVTM and CDR2 ANQGSEA. Trimming shortened V by 1 base and J by 9 bases, and 12 bases separated the two germline ends. This CDR3 comprises 12 residues. CDR3 protein: CSVEVRVGAQYF. CDR3 DNA sequence: TGCAGCGTTGAAGTGCGAGTAGGGGCCCAGTACTTC. The complete variable domain, with remaining parts taken from reference TRBV29-1 and TRBJ2-5, reads SAVISQKPSRDICQRGTSLTIQCQVDSQVTMMFWYRQQPGQSLTLIATANQGSEATYESGFVIDKFPISRPNLTFSTLTVSNMSPEDSSIYLCSVEVRVGAQYFGPGTRLLVL.

This chain uses TRBV7-3 with TRBJ2-2, with D perhaps TRBD1 (5 bases). The CDR3 contains 15 residues. Per the germline V gene, CDR1 is SGHTA and CDR2 is FQGTGA. V lost 4 bases, J lost 7 bases, and 16 bases lay in between. The CDR3 nucleotides read TGTGCCAGCAGCTCCAGACTCCTTAGGGGCGGGGAGCTGTTTTTT. This encodes CASSSRLLRGGELFF.

This clonotype has a handful of counts. The J gene is TRBJ2-5, the V gene TRBV12-3 or TRBV12-4, with TRBD2 matching 12 bases. The CDR3 is made up of 17 amino acids. V lost 3 bases, J lost 2 bases, and 7 bases stayed unmatched. The CDR3 is CASSFVPLAGGQETQYF. CDR3 nucleotide sequence: TGTGCCAGCAGTTTCGTCCCCCTAGCGGGGGGGCAAGAGACCCAGTACTTC.

The chain recombines TRBV4-2 with TRBJ1-2; 9 bases fit TRBD1. The V segment lost 3 bases and the J segment 3 bases; nucleotides outside the gene matches: 8. In germline, CDR1 is LGHNA, CDR2 YNFKEQ. There are 16 residues in the CDR3. The CDR3: CASSQAGRDRDYGYTF. Written as DNA, the CDR3 is TGTGCCAGCAGCCAGGCCGGCCGGGACAGGGACTATGGCTACACCTTC.

The gene calls are TRBV29-1 and TRBJ1-1, with 8 nucleotides matching TRBD1. The V segment lost 4 bases and the J segment 3 bases; nucleotides outside the gene matches: 7. The CDR3 has 14 amino acids. Looked up from germline, CDR1 is SQVTM and CDR2 is ANQGSEA. The CDR3 bases are TGCAGCGTTGGACCCCGGACAGGGTACACTGAAGCTTTCTTT. Encoded protein: CSVGPRTGYTEAFF.

A few counts support this clonotype. The chain recombines TRBV6-2 or TRBV6-3 with TRBJ2-1; 8 bases are a match to TRBD2. Germline CDR1 MNHEY, CDR2 SVGEGT. This CDR3 region has 13 residues. Germline trimming cut 6 bases from V and 7 bases from J; bases unmatched to any gene: 5. This CDR3 reads CASRRTGGNEQFF. The CDR3 DNA reads as TGTGCCAGCAGGAGGACGGGAGGGAATGAGCAGTTCTTC.

This clonotype was seen a few times. The chain links TRBV18 to TRBJ1-1; 8 positions agree with TRBD1. The CDR3 is 13 amino acids. V shed 4 bases and J 6 bases; nucleotides not matched to a gene: 4. Germline values: CDR1 KGHSH, CDR2 LQKENI. This CDR3 reads CASSRQGASEAFF. The CDR3 region has the DNA TGTGCCAGCTCACGGCAGGGGGCGTCTGAAGCTTTCTTT.

The rearrangement links TRBV5-6 to TRBJ2-5; D uncertain. Germline V gives CDR1 SGHDT, CDR2 YYEEEE. The CDR3 length is 14 residues. The V end lost 3 bases, the J end lost 5 bases, and 14 bases lay between the germline ends. The CDR3 DNA sequence: TGTGCCAGCAGCTCCGGACCGACCGATGAGACCCAGTACTTC. Its translation: CASSSGPTDETQYF.

The rearrangement joins TRBV19 to TRBJ1-1; TRBD1 is a possible D gene (5 bases). CDR1 LNHDA and CDR2 SQIVND come from the germline V gene (reference sequence). The V end was cut by 7 bases, the J end by 3 bases, with 12 bases between. This CDR3 region has 13 residues. Written as DNA, the CDR3 is TGTGCCAGTAACGGCCCGGGGGACACTGAAGCTTTCTTT. Residues: CASNGPGDTEAFF.

In its sample, this clonotype was seen a few times. The rearrangement joins TRBV7-2 to TRBJ1-3; D gene unclear. The CDR3 is 18 amino acids. The V gene lost 0 bases and the J gene lost 0 bases, with 15 bases spanning the gap. CDR1 is SGHTA and CDR2 is FQGNSA in the germline V gene. The CDR3 region has the DNA TGTGCCAGCAGCTTAGCGAATGGTATAGGGTCCTCTGGAAACACCATATATTTT. Residues: CASSLANGIGSSGNTIYF.

This clonotype occurred a few times. The chain employs TRBV20-1 and TRBJ1-1; TRBD1 might be the D (6 bases). CDR1 DFQATT and CDR2 SNEGSKA come from the germline V gene (reference sequence). CDR3 length equals 13 residues. V lost 5 bases, J lost 5 bases, and 15 bases lay in between. The DNA for the CDR3 is TGCAGTGCTCTCAGGGGATGGGGGACTGAAGCTTTCTTT. Amino acid sequence: CSALRGWGTEAFF.

J is TRBJ1-2 and V is TRBV7-8; D uncertain. From germline, CDR1 is SGHVS and CDR2 FQNEAQ. Trimming took 0 bases from V and 8 from J, leaving 22 bases between them. The CDR3 length is 17 residues. The CDR3 loop reads CASSLAAIGRSTQGYTF. CDR3 nucleotides: TGTGCCAGCAGCTTAGCTGCGATCGGCAGGTCGACCCAGGGCTACACCTTC.

This chain joins TRBV7-2 and TRBJ2-2, with a tentative D call TRBD1 (5 bases). Trimming stripped 2 bases from V and 7 bases from J, with 20 bases between. Germline CDR1 reads SGHTA; CDR2 reads FQGNSA. The CDR3 is 17 residues long. The CDR3 protein is CASSLRGAALIDGELFF. DNA for the CDR3: TGTGCCAGCAGCTTACGTGGGGCAGCCCTCATTGACGGGGAGCTGTTTTTT.

This clonotype has a handful of counts. The gene calls are TRBV4-3 and TRBJ1-1; no reliable D call. The ends were cut back, 0 bases at V and 6 bases at J, with 11 bases in the middle. Germline CDR1 LGHNA, CDR2 YSLEER. The CDR3 totals 14 residues. Here the CDR3 reads CASSQDSPWAEAFF. CDR3 nucleotides: TGCGCCAGCAGCCAAGACAGTCCTTGGGCTGAAGCTTTCTTT.

The chain couples TRBV12-3 or TRBV12-4 to TRBJ1-6, with a weak D call TRBD1 (5 bases). This CDR3 region has 14 residues. V lost 3 bases, J lost 7 bases, and 10 bases lay in between. CDR3 region: CASSFFRANSPLHF. The CDR3 nucleotides read TGTGCCAGCAGTTTTTTCAGGGCCAATTCACCCCTCCACTTT.

V usage is TRBV18 and J usage is TRBJ2-6; TRBD2 matches at 7 bases. Looked up from germline, CDR1 is KGHSH and CDR2 is LQKENI. This CDR3 region has 16 residues. The V segment lost 3 bases and the J segment 2 bases; nucleotides outside the gene matches: 4. CDR3 nucleotide sequence: TGTGCCAGCTCACCTCAAGCGGGGACTGGGGCCAACGTCCTGACTTTC. Residues: CASSPQAGTGANVLTF.

V gene TRBV11-3 combines with J gene TRBJ2-3, with 7 bases lining up with TRBD2. The CDR3 spans 15 residues. CDR1 is SGHNT, CDR2 YENEEA, per germline. J was trimmed by 1 base and V by 6 bases; bases with no gene match: 7. The CDR3 is CASSSGGPRTDTQYF. In DNA, the CDR3 is TGTGCCAGCAGTTCGGGGGGACCCCGCACAGATACGCAGTATTTT.

This chain joins TRBV6-6 and TRBJ1-2; D is unresolved. This CDR3 has 13 amino acids. V was shortened by 2 bases and J by 3 bases, with 7 bases between the two germline ends. Germline CDR1 and CDR2: MNHNY and SVGAGI (reference sequence). Here the CDR3 DNA reads TGTGCCAGCAGTTACCTAGTCGACTATGGCTACACCTTC. Its protein product is CASSYLVDYGYTF.

V gene TRBV3-1 combines with J gene TRBJ2-2; the D is unclear. The CDR3 extends over 15 amino acids. Trimming cost V 0 bases and J 6 bases, with 11 bases left between them. Germline V CDR1 and CDR2: LGHDT, YNNKEL (reference sequence). CDR3 amino acids: CASSQDWGIPGELFF. As DNA, the CDR3 is TGTGCCAGCAGCCAAGATTGGGGAATCCCCGGGGAGCTGTTTTTT.

J is TRBJ2-1 and V is TRBV7-9; 9 nucleotides align to TRBD2. Germline CDR1 and CDR2: SEHNR and FQNEAQ (reference sequence). Trimming at V came to 5 bases and at J to 8 bases, leaving 10 bases not matched to a gene. This CDR3 contains 15 residues. As DNA, the CDR3 is TGTGCCAGCAGCCGGCCTAGCGGGGCCCCCGATGAGCAGTTCTTC. Its translation: CASSRPSGAPDEQFF. Based on the CDR3 plus reference TRBV7-9 and TRBJ2-1, the full variable domain is DTGVSQNPRHKITKRGQNVTFRCDPISEHNRLYWYRQTLGQGPEFLTYFQNEAQLEKSRLLSDRFSAERPKGSFSTLEIQRTEQGDSAMYLCASSRPSGAPDEQFFGPGTRLTVL.

This clonotype was seen a handful of times. The genes are TRBV7-6 and TRBJ2-7; 9 bases line up with TRBD1. Germline lookup yields CDR1 SGHVS and CDR2 FNYEAQ. CDR3 size: 14 residues. V lost 8 bases and J lost 4; bases outside the gene matches: 9. The CDR3 bases are TGTGCCAGCGCCATTGGACAGGGGCCGTACGAGCAGTACGTC. The encoded protein is CASAIGQGPYEQYV.

V gene TRBV28 combines with J gene TRBJ1-5; the D is unclear. The germline V gene encodes CDR1 MDHEN and CDR2 SYDVKM. The V end was cut by 8 bases, the J end by 6 bases, with 17 bases between. The CDR3 sequence is 14 residues long. The CDR3 sequence is CASCSYTGFQPQHF. In DNA, the CDR3 is TGTGCCAGCTGCTCCTATACGGGGTTTCAGCCCCAGCATTTT.

This clonotype was counted between two and nine times. The chain is built from TRBV7-9 and TRBJ2-1, with D uncertain. Per germline, CDR1 SEHNR and CDR2 FQNEAQ (reference sequence). Trimming pared 5 bases from V and 8 bases from J, leaving 16 bases between. This CDR3 is 14 amino acids long. The chain's CDR3 is CASSPSWVKDEQFF. CDR3 nucleotides: TGTGCCAGCAGCCCTAGTTGGGTGAAGGATGAGCAGTTCTTC.

This clonotype was picked up a small number of times. The CDR3 DNA follows: TGTGCCAGCAGCAGGGTCGAAAATTCACCCCTCCACTTT. This encodes CASSRVENSPLHF. The chain uses TRBV3-1 and TRBJ1-6; D ambiguous. This CDR3 comprises 13 residues. The ends were cut back, 5 bases at V and 7 bases at J, with 9 bases in the middle. The V gene's germline CDR1 is LGHDT and CDR2 YNNKEL (reference sequence).

The CDR3 here is CASSQVNGGTAQYF. CDR3 bases: TGCGCCAGCAGCCAAGTAAACGGAGGGACGGCCCAGTACTTC. This chain connects TRBV4-3 to TRBJ2-5, with D perhaps TRBD2 (6 bases). CDR1 LGHNA and CDR2 YSLEER come from the germline V gene. This CDR3 is built from 14 residues. Trimming cost V 1 base and J 9 bases, with 15 bases left between them.

This chain uses TRBV7-2 with TRBJ2-5; D gene ambiguous. The CDR3 covers 18 residues. Trimming removed 1 base at V and 1 base at J, with 19 bases between. Germline CDR1 reads SGHTA; CDR2 reads FQGNSA. The CDR3 reads CASSLESHASWAQETQYF. The CDR3 region has the DNA TGTGCCAGCAGCTTAGAAAGCCATGCCTCGTGGGCCCAAGAGACCCAGTACTTC.